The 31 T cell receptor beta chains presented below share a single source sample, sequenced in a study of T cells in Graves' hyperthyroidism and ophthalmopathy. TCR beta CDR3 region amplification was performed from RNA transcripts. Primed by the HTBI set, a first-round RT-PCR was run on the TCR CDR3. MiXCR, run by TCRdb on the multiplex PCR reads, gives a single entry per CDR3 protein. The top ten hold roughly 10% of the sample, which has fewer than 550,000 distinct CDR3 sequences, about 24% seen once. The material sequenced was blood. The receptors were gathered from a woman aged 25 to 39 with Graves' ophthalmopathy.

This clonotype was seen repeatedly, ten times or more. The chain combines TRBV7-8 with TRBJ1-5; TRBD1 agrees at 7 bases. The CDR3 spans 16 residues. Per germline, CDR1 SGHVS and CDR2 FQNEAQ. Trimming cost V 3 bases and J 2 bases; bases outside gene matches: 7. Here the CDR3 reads CASSLTRDSRNQPQHF. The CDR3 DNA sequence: TGTGCCAGCAGCTTGACGAGGGACAGTCGCAATCAGCCCCAGCATTTT.

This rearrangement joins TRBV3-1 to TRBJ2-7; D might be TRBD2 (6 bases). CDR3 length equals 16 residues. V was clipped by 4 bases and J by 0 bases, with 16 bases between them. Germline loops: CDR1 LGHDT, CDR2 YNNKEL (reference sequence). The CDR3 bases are TGTGCCAGCAGCCCCCTGACGGAGGGAAACTCCTACGAGCAGTACTTC. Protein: CASSPLTEGNSYEQYF.

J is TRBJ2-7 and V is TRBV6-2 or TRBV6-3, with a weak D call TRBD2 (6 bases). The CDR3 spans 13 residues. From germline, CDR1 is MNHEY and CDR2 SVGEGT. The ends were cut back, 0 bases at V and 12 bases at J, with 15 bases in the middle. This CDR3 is CASSYSESGPRYF. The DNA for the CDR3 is TGTGCCAGCAGTTACTCGGAGAGCGGGCCCAGGTACTTC.

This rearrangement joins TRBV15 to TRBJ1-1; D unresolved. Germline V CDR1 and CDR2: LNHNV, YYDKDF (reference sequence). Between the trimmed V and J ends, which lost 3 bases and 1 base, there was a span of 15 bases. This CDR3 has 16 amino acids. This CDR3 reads CATSRAGYTGNTEAFF. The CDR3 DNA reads TGTGCCACCAGCAGGGCTGGATACACGGGGAACACTGAAGCTTTCTTT.

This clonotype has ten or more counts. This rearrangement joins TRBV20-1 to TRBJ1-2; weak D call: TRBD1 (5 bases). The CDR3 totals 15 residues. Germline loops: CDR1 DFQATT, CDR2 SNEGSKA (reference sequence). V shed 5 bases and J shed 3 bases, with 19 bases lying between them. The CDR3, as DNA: TGCAGTGCTCACGGGGTAGGCAGGGCGGACTATGGCTACACCTTC. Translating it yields CSAHGVGRADYGYTF.

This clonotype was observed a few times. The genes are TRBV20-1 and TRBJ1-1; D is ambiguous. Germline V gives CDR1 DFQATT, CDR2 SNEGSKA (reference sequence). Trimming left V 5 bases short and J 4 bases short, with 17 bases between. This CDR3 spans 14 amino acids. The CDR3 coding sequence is TGCAGTGCTGTCGATCCGGGGATGGGCACTGAAGCTTTCTTT. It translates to CSAVDPGMGTEAFF.

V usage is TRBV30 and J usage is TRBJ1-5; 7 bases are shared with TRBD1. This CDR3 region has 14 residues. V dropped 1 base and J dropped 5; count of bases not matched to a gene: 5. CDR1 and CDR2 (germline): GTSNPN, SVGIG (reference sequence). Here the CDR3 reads CAWSASGGHQPQHF. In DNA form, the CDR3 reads TGTGCCTGGAGTGCATCAGGGGGTCATCAGCCCCAGCATTTT.

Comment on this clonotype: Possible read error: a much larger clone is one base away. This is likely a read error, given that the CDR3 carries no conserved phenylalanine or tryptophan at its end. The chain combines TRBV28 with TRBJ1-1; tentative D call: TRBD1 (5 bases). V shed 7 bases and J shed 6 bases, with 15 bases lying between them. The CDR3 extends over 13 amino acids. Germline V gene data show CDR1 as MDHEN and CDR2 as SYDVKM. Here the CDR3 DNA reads TGTGCCAGCACCTGGCGGGGGGTACCTGAAGCTTTCGTT. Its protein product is CASTWRGVPEAFV.

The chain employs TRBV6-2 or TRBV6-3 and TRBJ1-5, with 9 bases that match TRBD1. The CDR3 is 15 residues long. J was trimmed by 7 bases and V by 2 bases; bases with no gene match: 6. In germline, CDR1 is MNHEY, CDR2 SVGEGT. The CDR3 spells CASSYGGTGRQPQHF. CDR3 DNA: TGTGCCAGCAGTTACGGTGGGACAGGGCGACAGCCCCAGCATTTT.

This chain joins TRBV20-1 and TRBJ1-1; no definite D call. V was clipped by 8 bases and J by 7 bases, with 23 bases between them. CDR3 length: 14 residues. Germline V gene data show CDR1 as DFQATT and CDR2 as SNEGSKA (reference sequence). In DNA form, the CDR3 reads TGCAGTCCCCGCCCCGTCGTTTATGTCGGTGAAGCTTTCTTT. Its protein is CSPRPVVYVGEAFF.

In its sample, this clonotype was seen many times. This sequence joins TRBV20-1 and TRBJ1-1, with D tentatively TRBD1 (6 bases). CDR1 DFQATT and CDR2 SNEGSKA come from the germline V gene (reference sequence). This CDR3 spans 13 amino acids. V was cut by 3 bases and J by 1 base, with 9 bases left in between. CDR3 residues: CSASRGANTEAFF. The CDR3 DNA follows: TGCAGTGCTAGTCGGGGGGCGAACACTGAAGCTTTCTTT.

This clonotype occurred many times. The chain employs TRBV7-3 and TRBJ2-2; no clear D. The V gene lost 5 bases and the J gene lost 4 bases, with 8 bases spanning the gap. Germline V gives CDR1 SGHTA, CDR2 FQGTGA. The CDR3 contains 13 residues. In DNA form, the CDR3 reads TGTGCCAGCAGCAAAGTTGTCACCGGGGAGCTGTTTTTT. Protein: CASSKVVTGELFF.

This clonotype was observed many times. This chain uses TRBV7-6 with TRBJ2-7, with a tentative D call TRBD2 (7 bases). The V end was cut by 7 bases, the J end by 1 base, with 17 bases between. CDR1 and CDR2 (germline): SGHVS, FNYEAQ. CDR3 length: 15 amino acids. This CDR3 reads CASKPIGRGSYEQYF. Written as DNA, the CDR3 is TGTGCCAGCAAACCCATTGGGAGGGGGTCCTACGAGCAGTACTTC.

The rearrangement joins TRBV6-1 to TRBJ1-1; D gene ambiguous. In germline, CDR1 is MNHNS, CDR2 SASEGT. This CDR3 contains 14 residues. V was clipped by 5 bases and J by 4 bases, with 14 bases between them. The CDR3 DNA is TGTGCCAGCAGTCGACCGGGCCGAGGCACTGAAGCTTTCTTT. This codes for CASSRPGRGTEAFF.

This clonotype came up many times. The CDR3 DNA sequence: TGTGCCAGCAGTTACTCGTTGTATGAGACCCAGTACTTC. It translates to CASSYSLYETQYF. V gene TRBV6-2 or TRBV6-3 combines with J gene TRBJ2-5; D gene uncertain. The CDR3 totals 13 residues. Germline assignment: CDR1 MNHEY and CDR2 SVGEGT. V shed 0 bases and J shed 5 bases, with 7 bases lying between them.

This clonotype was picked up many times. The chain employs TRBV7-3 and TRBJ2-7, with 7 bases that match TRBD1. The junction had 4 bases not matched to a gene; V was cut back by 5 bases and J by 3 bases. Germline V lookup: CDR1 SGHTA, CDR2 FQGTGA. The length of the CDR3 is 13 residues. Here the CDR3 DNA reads TGTGCCAGCAGCACATACAGGGGCTACGAGCAGTACTTC. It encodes CASSTYRGYEQYF.

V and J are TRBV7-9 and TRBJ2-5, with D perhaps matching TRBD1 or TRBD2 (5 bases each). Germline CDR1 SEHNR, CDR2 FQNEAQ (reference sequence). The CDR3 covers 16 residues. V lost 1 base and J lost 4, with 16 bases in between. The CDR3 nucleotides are TGTGCCAGCAGCTTAGTCTTTGGGGCAGAGGGAGAGACCCAGTACTTC. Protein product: CASSLVFGAEGETQYF.

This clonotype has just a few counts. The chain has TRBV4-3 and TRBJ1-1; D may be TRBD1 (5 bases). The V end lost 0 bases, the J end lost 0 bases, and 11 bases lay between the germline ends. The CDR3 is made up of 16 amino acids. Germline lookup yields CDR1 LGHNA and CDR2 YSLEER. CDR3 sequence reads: CASSQDRGSLNTEAFF. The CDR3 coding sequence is TGCGCCAGCAGCCAAGATCGGGGCAGTTTGAACACTGAAGCTTTCTTT.

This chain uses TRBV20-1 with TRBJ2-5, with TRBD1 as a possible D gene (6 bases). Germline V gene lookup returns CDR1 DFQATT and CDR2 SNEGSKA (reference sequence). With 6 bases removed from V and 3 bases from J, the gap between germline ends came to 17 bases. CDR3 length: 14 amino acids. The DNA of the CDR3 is TGCAGTGCCCTAGCCACAGGGAAGAAAGAGACCCAGTACTTC. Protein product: CSALATGKKETQYF.

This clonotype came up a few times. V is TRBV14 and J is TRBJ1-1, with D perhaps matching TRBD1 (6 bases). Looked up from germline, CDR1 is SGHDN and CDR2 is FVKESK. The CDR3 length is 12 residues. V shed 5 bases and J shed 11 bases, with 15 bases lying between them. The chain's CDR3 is CASSYDRSRAFF. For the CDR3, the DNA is TGTGCCAGCAGCTACGACAGGTCAAGGGCTTTCTTT.

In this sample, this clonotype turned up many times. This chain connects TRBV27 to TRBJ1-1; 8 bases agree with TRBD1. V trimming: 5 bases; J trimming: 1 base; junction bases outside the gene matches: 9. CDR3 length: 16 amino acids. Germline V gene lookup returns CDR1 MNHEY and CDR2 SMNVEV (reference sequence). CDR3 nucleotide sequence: TGTGCCAGCAGTGCCTATCCCGGGACAGGGAACACTGAAGCTTTCTTT. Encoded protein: CASSAYPGTGNTEAFF.

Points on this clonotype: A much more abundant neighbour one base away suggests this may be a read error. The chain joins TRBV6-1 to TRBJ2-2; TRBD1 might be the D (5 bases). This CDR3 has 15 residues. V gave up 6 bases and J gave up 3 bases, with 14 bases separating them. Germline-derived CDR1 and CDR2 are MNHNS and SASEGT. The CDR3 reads CASRQPRVDTGELFF. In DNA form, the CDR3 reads TGTGCCAGCAGGCAACCCAGGGTGGACACCGGGGAGCTGTTTTTT.

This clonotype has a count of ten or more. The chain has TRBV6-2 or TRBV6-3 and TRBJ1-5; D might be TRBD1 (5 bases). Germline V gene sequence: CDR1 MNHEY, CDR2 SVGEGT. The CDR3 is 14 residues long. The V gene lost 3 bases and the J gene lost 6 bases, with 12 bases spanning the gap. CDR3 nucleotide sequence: TGTGCCAGCAGTTATGTTGCAGGGATTCAGCCCCAGCATTTT. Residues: CASSYVAGIQPQHF.

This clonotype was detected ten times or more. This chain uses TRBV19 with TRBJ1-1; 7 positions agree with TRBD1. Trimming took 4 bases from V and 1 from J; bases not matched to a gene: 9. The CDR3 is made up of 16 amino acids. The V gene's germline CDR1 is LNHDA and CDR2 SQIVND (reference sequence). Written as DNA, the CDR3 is TGTGCCAGTAGTACAGACAGGGCTCGTAGGAACACTGAAGCTTTCTTT. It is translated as CASSTDRARRNTEAFF. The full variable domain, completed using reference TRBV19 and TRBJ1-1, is DGGITQSPKYLFRKEGQNVTLSCEQNLNHDAMYWYRQDPGQGLRLIYYSQIVNDFQKGDIAEGYSVSREKKESFPLTVTSAQKNPTAFYLCASSTDRARRNTEAFFGQGTRLTVV.

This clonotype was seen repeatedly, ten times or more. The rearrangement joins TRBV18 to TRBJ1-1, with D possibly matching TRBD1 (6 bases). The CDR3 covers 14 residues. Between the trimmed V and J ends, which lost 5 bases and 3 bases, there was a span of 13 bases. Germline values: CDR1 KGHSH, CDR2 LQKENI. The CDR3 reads CASSTQGSDTEAFF. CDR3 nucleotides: TGTGCCAGCTCAACTCAGGGGTCGGACACTGAAGCTTTCTTT.

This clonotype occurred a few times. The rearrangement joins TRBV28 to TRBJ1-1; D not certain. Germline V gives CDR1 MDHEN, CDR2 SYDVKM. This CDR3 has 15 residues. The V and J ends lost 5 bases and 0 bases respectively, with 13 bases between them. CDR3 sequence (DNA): TGTGCCAGCAGTGCCGTTGCGGGTATGAACACTGAAGCTTTCTTT. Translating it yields CASSAVAGMNTEAFF. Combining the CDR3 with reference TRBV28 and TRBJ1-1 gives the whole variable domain DVKVTQSSRYLVKRTGEKVFLECVQDMDHENMFWYRQDPGLGLRLIYFSYDVKMKEKGDIPEGYSVSREKKERFSLILESASTNQTSMYLCASSAVAGMNTEAFFGQGTRLTVV.

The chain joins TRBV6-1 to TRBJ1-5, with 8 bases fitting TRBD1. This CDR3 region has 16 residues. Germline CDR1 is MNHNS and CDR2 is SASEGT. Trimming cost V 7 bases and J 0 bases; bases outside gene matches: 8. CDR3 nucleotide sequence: TGTGCCAGCAAAGGACAGGGAGTCAATAGCAATCAGCCCCAGCATTTT. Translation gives CASKGQGVNSNQPQHF.

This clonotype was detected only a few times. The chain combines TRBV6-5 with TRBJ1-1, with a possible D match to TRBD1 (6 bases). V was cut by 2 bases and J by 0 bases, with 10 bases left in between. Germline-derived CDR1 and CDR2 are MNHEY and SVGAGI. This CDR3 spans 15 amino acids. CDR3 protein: CASSYAGALNTEAFF. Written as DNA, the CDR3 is TGTGCCAGCAGTTACGCGGGGGCTTTGAACACTGAAGCTTTCTTT.

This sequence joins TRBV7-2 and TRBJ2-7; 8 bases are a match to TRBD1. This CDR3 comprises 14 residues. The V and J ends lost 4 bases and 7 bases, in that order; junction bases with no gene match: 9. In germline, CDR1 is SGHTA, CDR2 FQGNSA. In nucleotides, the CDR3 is TGTGCCAGCAGCTCCGACAGGGGAGGAGGGGAGCAGTACTTC. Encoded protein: CASSSDRGGGEQYF.

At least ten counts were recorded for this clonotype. In DNA form, the CDR3 reads TGTGCCAGCAGCTCGACAGGGCGGAATTTCTATGGCTACACCTTC. As protein: CASSSTGRNFYGYTF. This chain uses TRBV5-5 with TRBJ1-2; TRBD1 aligns across 7 bases. The CDR3 is 15 residues long. V lost 3 bases and J lost 4; bases outside the gene matches: 9. Germline-derived CDR1 and CDR2 are SGHKS and YYEKEE (reference sequence). Full variable domain (rest looked up from reference TRBV5-5 and TRBJ1-2): DAGVTQSPTHLIKTRGQQVTLRCSPISGHKSVSWYQQVLGQGPQFIFQYYEKEERGRGNFPDRFSARQFPNYSSELNVNALLLGDSALYLCASSSTGRNFYGYTFGSGTRLTVV.

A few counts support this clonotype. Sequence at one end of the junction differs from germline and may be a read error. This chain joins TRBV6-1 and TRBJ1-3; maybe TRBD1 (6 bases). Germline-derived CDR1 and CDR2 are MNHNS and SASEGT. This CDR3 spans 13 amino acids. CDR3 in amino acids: CASPDRSGNAIYF. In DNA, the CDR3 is TGTGCCAGTCCGGACAGATCTGGAAACGCCATATATTTT.